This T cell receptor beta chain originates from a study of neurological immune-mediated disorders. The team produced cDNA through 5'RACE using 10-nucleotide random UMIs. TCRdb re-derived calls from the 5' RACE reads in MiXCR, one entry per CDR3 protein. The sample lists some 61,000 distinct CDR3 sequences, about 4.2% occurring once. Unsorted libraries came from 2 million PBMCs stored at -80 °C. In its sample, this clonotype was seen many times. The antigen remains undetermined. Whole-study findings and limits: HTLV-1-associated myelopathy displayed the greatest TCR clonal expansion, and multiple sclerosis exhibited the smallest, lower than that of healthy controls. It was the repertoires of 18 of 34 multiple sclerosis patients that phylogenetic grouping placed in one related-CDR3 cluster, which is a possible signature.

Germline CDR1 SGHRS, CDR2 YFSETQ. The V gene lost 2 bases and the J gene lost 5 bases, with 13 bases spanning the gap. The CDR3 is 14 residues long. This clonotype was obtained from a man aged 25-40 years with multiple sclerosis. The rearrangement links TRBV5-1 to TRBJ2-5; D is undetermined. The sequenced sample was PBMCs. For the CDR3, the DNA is TGCGCCAGCAGCTTTAATGACCTCGGGGAGACCCAGTACTTC. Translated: CASSFNDLGETQYF.